Shown below are 24 T cell receptor beta chains from a single sample sequenced in a study of technical replicates of blood from a handful of donors. The repertoire was sequenced with immunoSEQ multiplex PCR; TCRdb's copy has only in-frame clones and lacks some. The sample has more than 90,000 clones, about 96% seen once. The sample consisted of T cells isolated from PBMCs. These receptors were obtained from a human donor in good health.

This clone was detected only a few times. The chain combines TRBV7-2 with TRBJ2-3; TRBD2 agrees at 10 bases. Germline V gene data show CDR1 as SGHTA and CDR2 as FQGNSA. The CDR3 runs 15 residues. V lost 5 bases and J lost 5; bases outside the gene matches: 7. As DNA, the CDR3 is TGTGCCAGCAGCCCCAGCGGGAGGGCCAGAGATACGCAGTATTTT. Its protein product is CASSPSGRARDTQYF.

This clone was recorded once. V is TRBV4-1 and J is TRBJ2-7; maybe TRBD2 (6 bases). The germline CDR1 and CDR2 sequences are MGHRA and YSYEKL. This CDR3 comprises 17 residues. With 4 bases removed from V and 0 bases from J, the gap between germline ends came to 19 bases. In nucleotides, the CDR3 is TGCGCCAGCAGCCTCAGGGACCGACTAGAATCCTCCTACGAGCAGTACTTC. Translating gives CASSLRDRLESSYEQYF.

This rearrangement joins TRBV7-9 to TRBJ2-1; the match to TRBD2 covers 13 bases. This CDR3 spans 19 amino acids. Germline V CDR1 and CDR2: SEHNR, FQNEAQ (reference sequence). Trimming cost V 5 bases and J 6 bases; bases outside gene matches: 16. The CDR3 nucleotides are TGTGCCAGCAGCCCCGGGACTAGCGGGATATATCTGGGGGTCAATGAGCAGTTCTTC. Amino acid sequence: CASSPGTSGIYLGVNEQFF.

V is TRBV6-4 and J is TRBJ1-1, with D perhaps matching TRBD1 (6 bases). V was shortened by 6 bases and J by 5 bases, with 19 bases between the two germline ends. Germline V gene sequence: CDR1 MRHNA, CDR2 SNTAGT. This CDR3 region has 15 residues. The CDR3 nucleotides are TGTGCCAGCAGACAGACAGGCCTCTTACCGACTGAAGCTTTCTTT. Its protein product is CASRQTGLLPTEAFF.

The chain carries TRBV2 and TRBJ2-2; TRBD1 aligns across 8 bases. Per the germline V gene, CDR1 is SNHLY and CDR2 is FYNNEI. The CDR3 totals 15 residues. Losses at the gene ends were 6 bases for V and 5 bases for J; bases not matched to a gene: 8. CDR3 nucleotide sequence: TGTGCCAGCAGCCCAGGACAGGGTTATACCGGGGAGCTGTTTTTT. Its protein product is CASSPGQGYTGELFF.

Written as DNA, the CDR3 is TGTGCCAGTAGCCCCACCGGGACAGGGAGTAATACGCAGTATTTT. Encoded protein: CASSPTGTGSNTQYF. The chain has TRBV19 and TRBJ2-3, with TRBD1 matching over 9 bases. The CDR3 is 15 amino acids. V shed 6 bases, J shed 7 bases, and the junction held 11 bases outside the gene matches. Germline CDR1 LNHDA, CDR2 SQIVND (reference sequence).

To note about this clone: A read error may account for a junction end that differs from germline. V usage is TRBV6-1 and J usage is TRBJ2-7; D uncertain. The CDR3 totals 16 residues. Germline V gene sequence: CDR1 MNHNS, CDR2 SASEGT. CDR3 in amino acids: CAISESNWQVPDEQYF. CDR3 DNA sequence: TGTGCCATCAGTGAGTCTAATTGGCAGGTCCCCGACGAGCAGTACTTC.

This rearrangement joins TRBV13 to TRBJ1-1; D might be TRBD1 (6 bases). Germline CDR1 and CDR2: PRHDT and FYEKMQ (reference sequence). Trimming left V 4 bases short and J 4 bases short, with 10 bases between. The CDR3 runs 13 residues. In nucleotides, the CDR3 is TGTGCCAGCAGCTCCGGGACAATCACTGAAGCTTTCTTT. Translating it yields CASSSGTITEAFF.

This chain uses TRBV6-1 with TRBJ2-7; 9 nucleotides align to TRBD1. The CDR3 runs 15 residues. Germline trimming cut 1 base from V and 3 bases from J; bases unmatched to any gene: 4. The germline CDR1 and CDR2 sequences are MNHNS and SASEGT. CDR3 DNA sequence: TGTGCCAGCAGTGAAGTCGACAGGGGGTACTACGAGCAGTACTTC. This gives the protein CASSEVDRGYYEQYF.

This rearrangement joins TRBV14 to TRBJ1-2, with TRBD1 matching 10 bases. Germline V gene lookup returns CDR1 SGHDN and CDR2 FVKESK. The CDR3 runs to 18 residues. Unmatched junction bases numbered 13, after V lost 0 bases and J lost 6 bases. The CDR3 loop is CASSQDGPGTGDKDGYTF. CDR3 nucleotide sequence: TGTGCCAGCAGCCAAGATGGGCCCGGGACAGGGGATAAGGATGGCTACACCTTC.

The chain recombines TRBV4-1 with TRBJ2-7, with TRBD1 identical over 10 bases. Germline V gives CDR1 MGHRA, CDR2 YSYEKL. Trimming at V came to 3 bases and at J to 4 bases, leaving 6 bases not matched to a gene. The CDR3 is made up of 15 amino acids. The CDR3 protein is CASSQGGQGPYEQYF. As DNA, the CDR3 is TGCGCCAGCAGCCAGGGGGGACAGGGGCCTTACGAGCAGTACTTC.

This chain uses TRBV27 with TRBJ2-2; 9 positions match TRBD1. Per the germline V gene, CDR1 is MNHEY and CDR2 is SMNVEV (reference sequence). V lost 5 bases to trimming and J lost 3 bases; unmatched junction nucleotides: 7. This CDR3 contains 16 residues. The CDR3 DNA sequence: TGTGCCAGCAGTAAGGACAGGGGACCTTACACCGGGGAGCTGTTTTTT. As protein: CASSKDRGPYTGELFF.

This clone has only one observation. The CDR3: CASRTITGELFF. DNA for the CDR3: TGTGCCAGTAGGACAATAACCGGGGAGCTGTTTTTT. V usage is TRBV19 and J usage is TRBJ2-2; D not resolved. CDR3 size: 12 residues. Trimming removed 6 bases from V and 5 bases from J, with 7 bases in between. Looked up from germline, CDR1 is LNHDA and CDR2 is SQIVND (reference sequence).

The chain has TRBV2 and TRBJ2-1; 13 bases line up with TRBD2. Per germline, CDR1 SNHLY and CDR2 FYNNEI. J lost 2 bases, V lost 6 bases, and 1 base had no gene match. This CDR3 is 15 amino acids long. The CDR3 loop is CASRGTSGAYNEQFF. In nucleotides, the CDR3 is TGTGCCAGCAGGGGGACTAGCGGGGCCTACAATGAGCAGTTCTTC.

This chain uses TRBV5-6 with TRBJ1-1; D gene unclear. V lost 5 bases and J 4 bases, leaving 15 bases between the germline ends. Germline V gene lookup returns CDR1 SGHDT and CDR2 YYEEEE. There are 14 residues in the CDR3. In DNA, the CDR3 is TGTGCCAGCAGACCTCCCACGGGTGTCACTGAAGCTTTCTTT. Protein sequence: CASRPPTGVTEAFF.

The chain joins TRBV25-1 to TRBJ2-2; 8 nucleotides match TRBD2. This CDR3 has 14 amino acids. The germline V gene has CDR1 MGHDK and CDR2 SYGVNS. After removal of 6 bases from V and 1 base from J, the junction contained 1 base not matched to a gene. The CDR3 DNA reads TGTGCCAGCAGAACTAGCGGGAACACCGGGGAGCTGTTTTTT. Protein product: CASRTSGNTGELFF.

This clone was detected once. The chain recombines TRBV30 with TRBJ1-5; no definite D call. The germline V gene encodes CDR1 GTSNPN and CDR2 SVGIG (reference sequence). V lost 2 bases and J 7 bases, leaving 9 bases between the germline ends. This CDR3 has 12 amino acids. The CDR3 bases are TGTGCCTGGAGTTTGGGAGGCCAGCCCCAGCATTTT. The encoded protein is CAWSLGGQPQHF. The whole variable domain, remainder taken from reference TRBV30 and TRBJ1-5, is SQTIHQWPATLVQPVGSPLSLECTVEGTSNPNLYWYRQAAGRGLQLLFYSVGIGQISSEVPQNLSASRPQDRQFILSSKKLLLSDSGFYLCAWSLGGQPQHFGDGTRLSIL.

This chain links TRBV27 with TRBJ1-5; D might be TRBD1 (6 bases). Trimming cost V 0 bases and J 4 bases, with 13 bases left between them. The CDR3 loop spans 16 amino acids. Germline V gene lookup returns CDR1 MNHEY and CDR2 SMNVEV (reference sequence). The CDR3 reads CASSLSRGSNNQPQHF. For the CDR3, the DNA is TGTGCCAGCAGTTTATCTAGGGGGTCCAATAATCAGCCCCAGCATTTT.

The V and J genes are TRBV19 and TRBJ2-6; the D gene is possibly TRBD1 (6 bases). CDR1 is LNHDA, CDR2 SQIVND, per germline (reference sequence). V was cut by 8 bases and J by 0 bases, with 17 bases left in between. The CDR3 has 17 residues. The CDR3 nucleotides read TGTGCCAGTCACAAAAGGACAGCTCACTCTGGGGCCAACGTCCTGACTTTC. As protein: CASHKRTAHSGANVLTF.

The chain combines TRBV7-9 with TRBJ2-1; 7 bases are shared with TRBD1. Per germline, CDR1 SEHNR and CDR2 FQNEAQ (reference sequence). J was trimmed by 6 bases and V by 3 bases; bases with no gene match: 5. This CDR3 contains 14 residues. CDR3 coding DNA: TGTGCCAGCAGCTTTAACGACAGGGCCAATGAGCAGTTCTTC. This encodes CASSFNDRANEQFF.

V gene TRBV6-5 combines with J gene TRBJ2-1, with D unclear. This CDR3 is 15 amino acids long. The germline V and J ends were trimmed by 2 bases and 7 bases, with 15 bases remaining between them. Germline V lookup: CDR1 MNHEY, CDR2 SVGAGI. The CDR3 protein is CASSYNGVPHNEQFF. The CDR3 region has the DNA TGTGCCAGCAGTTACAATGGAGTTCCCCATAATGAGCAGTTCTTC.

The chain links TRBV9 to TRBJ1-2; TRBD1 matches at 9 bases. With V trimmed by 0 bases and J by 8 bases, 8 bases remained unmatched. The germline CDR1 and CDR2 sequences are SGDLS and YYNGEE. The CDR3 covers 15 residues. The CDR3 sequence: CASSVDGTGFGGYTF. As DNA, the CDR3 is TGTGCCAGCAGCGTAGATGGGACAGGGTTTGGAGGCTACACCTTC. Using reference TRBV9 and TRBJ1-2 for the parts outside the CDR3, the full variable domain is DSGVTQTPKHLITATGQRVTLRCSPRSGDLSVYWYQQSLDQGLQFLIQYYNGEERAKGNILERFSAQQFPDLHSELNLSSLELGDSALYFCASSVDGTGFGGYTFGSGTRLTVV.

This clone was picked up one time. The chain has TRBV30 and TRBJ1-1; 7 bases match TRBD1. Germline trimming cut 4 bases from V and 1 base from J; bases unmatched to any gene: 3. CDR1 is GTSNPN, CDR2 SVGIG, per germline (reference sequence). The CDR3 runs to 13 residues. CDR3 coding DNA: TGTGCCTGGACCGGGACAGCGAACACTGAAGCTTTCTTT. The encoded protein is CAWTGTANTEAFF. The complete variable domain, with remaining parts taken from reference TRBV30 and TRBJ1-1, reads SQTIHQWPATLVQPVGSPLSLECTVEGTSNPNLYWYRQAAGRGLQLLFYSVGIGQISSEVPQNLSASRPQDRQFILSSKKLLLSDSGFYLCAWTGTANTEAFFGQGTRLTVV.

The chain recombines TRBV9 with TRBJ2-7, with D possibly TRBD1 on 6 matching bases. CDR1 SGDLS and CDR2 YYNGEE come from the germline V gene. The CDR3 extends over 15 amino acids. The V and J ends lost 0 bases and 0 bases respectively, with 10 bases between them. CDR3 amino acids: CASSVGWDNSYEQYF. In nucleotides, the CDR3 is TGTGCCAGCAGCGTAGGTTGGGACAACTCCTACGAGCAGTACTTC.